The 21 T cell receptor beta chains below all came from one sample that was sequenced in a study of cytomegalovirus exposure and HLA in healthy donors. PCR amplification relied on 60 Vbeta primers (plus 13 Jbeta primers). Some clones are missing from TCRdb's copy, which holds only in-frame ones; the method was immunoSEQ multiplex PCR. The data show 150,000 to 200,000 clones, with over 70% seen just once and around 2% held by the top ten. Material for sequencing was PBMCs. These receptor sequences come from a young woman in good health and CMV-seropositive.

This clone occurred once. The chain recombines TRBV13 with TRBJ2-1, with D tentatively TRBD1 (8 bases). Germline CDR1 reads PRHDT; CDR2 reads FYEKMQ (reference sequence). The CDR3 covers 15 residues. Trimming shortened V by 5 bases and J by 7 bases, and 18 bases separated the two germline ends. The CDR3 region is CASSQTNRGGNEQFF. In DNA form, the CDR3 reads TGTGCCAGCAGCCAAACGAACAGGGGGGGTAATGAGCAGTTCTTC.

This chain uses TRBV5-1 with TRBJ2-4, with 7 positions matching TRBD1. Per the germline V gene, CDR1 is SGHRS and CDR2 is YFSETQ. V shed 3 bases, J shed 8 bases, and the junction held 11 bases outside the gene matches. CDR3 size: 15 residues. Here the CDR3 reads CASSYWTGPGDIQYF. CDR3 bases: TGCGCCAGCAGCTACTGGACAGGACCTGGGGACATTCAGTACTTC.

The chain uses TRBV27 and TRBJ1-2, with 7 positions matching TRBD1. Per the germline V gene, CDR1 is MNHEY and CDR2 is SMNVEV (reference sequence). Losses at the gene ends were 8 bases for V and 7 bases for J; bases not matched to a gene: 10. The CDR3 totals 13 residues. The CDR3 sequence is CASGPQGVGGYTF. The CDR3 DNA is TGTGCCAGCGGTCCCCAGGGGGTAGGTGGCTACACCTTC.

In DNA form, the CDR3 reads TGTGCCAGCAGCGAAGCGGAGGAGCAGTTCTTC. Translation gives CASSEAEEQFF. The chain links TRBV9 to TRBJ2-1; maybe TRBD2 (5 bases). Germline CDR1 is SGDLS and CDR2 is YYNGEE. There are 11 residues in the CDR3. V dropped 3 bases and J dropped 10 bases, with 8 bases sitting between them.

The chain employs TRBV7-3 and TRBJ2-2; 7 positions match TRBD1. With 5 bases clipped from V and 1 base from J, the junction kept 7 bases outside the gene matches. The CDR3 consists of 16 residues. Germline V gene data show CDR1 as SGHTA and CDR2 as FQGTGA. CDR3 in amino acids: CASSTATGVNTGELFF. For the CDR3, the DNA is TGTGCCAGCAGCACCGCCACAGGGGTGAACACCGGGGAGCTGTTTTTT.

This clone was picked up a small number of times. The V and J genes are TRBV6-1 and TRBJ2-3, with 9 bases aligning to TRBD2. The CDR3 is made up of 14 amino acids. J gave up 4 bases and V 4 bases, and 3 bases lay outside the gene matches. Looked up from germline, CDR1 is MNHNS and CDR2 is SASEGT. The CDR3, as DNA: TGTGCCAGCAGTGCTAGGACTAGCGCAGATACGCAGTATTTT. Translated: CASSARTSADTQYF.

This clone was seen a few times. J is TRBJ2-1 and V is TRBV6-4; 11 bases align to TRBD2. V shed 2 bases, J shed 4 bases, and the junction held 1 base outside the gene matches. The CDR3 is 15 residues long. The germline V gene encodes CDR1 MRHNA and CDR2 SNTAGT. The CDR3 DNA follows: TGTGCCAGCAGTGACACTAGCGGGGGTTACAATGAGCAGTTCTTC. Its translation: CASSDTSGGYNEQFF.

This sequence joins TRBV7-8 and TRBJ1-5; possibly TRBD1 for D (6 bases). V was pared by 5 bases and J by 7 bases, with 15 bases between. There are 14 residues in the CDR3. CDR1 SGHVS and CDR2 FQNEAQ come from the germline V gene. The CDR3 reads CASSLNRASQPQHF. The CDR3 DNA sequence: TGTGCCAGCAGCCTTAACAGGGCCTCGCAGCCCCAGCATTTT. The variable domain in full, completed from reference TRBV7-8 and TRBJ1-5, reads GAGVSQSPRYKVAKRGQDVALRCDPISGHVSLFWYQQALGQGPEFLTYFQNEAQLDKSGLPSDRFFAERPEGSVSTLKIQRTQQEDSAVYLCASSLNRASQPQHFGDGTRLSIL.

In DNA form, the CDR3 reads TGTGCCAGCAGTTACTCCCCGGACAGGTTAGGGGGTACGCAGTATTTT. Translation gives CASSYSPDRLGGTQYF. The V gene is TRBV6-5, the J gene TRBJ2-3; 7 bases map to TRBD1. This CDR3 region has 16 residues. Germline loops: CDR1 MNHEY, CDR2 SVGAGI. With 0 bases clipped from V and 8 bases from J, the junction kept 11 bases outside the gene matches.

The rearrangement links TRBV27 to TRBJ1-3, with D possibly matching TRBD1 (6 bases). Germline V gene sequence: CDR1 MNHEY, CDR2 SMNVEV (reference sequence). The CDR3 extends over 17 amino acids. The germline V and J ends were trimmed by 6 bases and 4 bases, with 22 bases remaining between them. The CDR3 DNA sequence: TGTGCCAGCAGCCAGTCCGGTGCGGGGGGCACCGGAAACACCATATATTTT. It specifies CASSQSGAGGTGNTIYF.

This chain uses TRBV5-6 with TRBJ2-5; a weak D match, TRBD2 (5 bases). The V gene lost 2 bases and the J gene lost 3 bases, with 20 bases spanning the gap. Germline CDR1 SGHDT, CDR2 YYEEEE. The CDR3 sequence is 17 residues long. The CDR3 sequence: CASSLVGSRATEETQYF. CDR3 sequence (DNA): TGTGCCAGCAGCTTAGTTGGGAGTCGAGCGACCGAAGAGACCCAGTACTTC.

The chain recombines TRBV5-1 with TRBJ1-1; 7 positions match TRBD1. The CDR3 length is 14 residues. J lost 0 bases, V lost 4 bases, and 3 bases had no gene match. Germline lookup yields CDR1 SGHRS and CDR2 YFSETQ. The CDR3 sequence is CASSGGQLNTEAFF. CDR3 sequence (DNA): TGCGCCAGCAGCGGGGGACAGCTGAACACTGAAGCTTTCTTT.

The V call is TRBV27, the J call TRBJ1-2; a possible D gene is TRBD1 (5 bases). In germline, CDR1 is MNHEY, CDR2 SMNVEV (reference sequence). The CDR3 contains 13 residues. With 10 bases removed from V and 0 bases from J, the gap between germline ends came to 12 bases. CDR3 sequence: CATRDLPNYGYTF. CDR3 bases: TGTGCCACCCGGGACTTACCTAACTATGGCTACACCTTC.

This chain joins TRBV27 and TRBJ2-5; 9 bases fit TRBD1. The CDR3 loop spans 15 amino acids. J gave up 4 bases and V 5 bases, and 8 bases lay outside the gene matches. Per the germline V gene, CDR1 is MNHEY and CDR2 is SMNVEV (reference sequence). DNA of the CDR3: TGTGCCAGCAGTCCAAAGGGACAGGGCCCAGAGACCCAGTACTTC. It is translated as CASSPKGQGPETQYF.

The V and J genes are TRBV5-1 and TRBJ1-1; D unresolved. The V and J ends lost 0 bases and 1 base respectively, with 16 bases between them. The CDR3 totals 17 residues. The germline gives CDR1 SGHRS, CDR2 YFSETQ. The chain's CDR3 is CASSLDSFSGRNTEAFF. CDR3 DNA: TGCGCCAGCAGCTTGGACAGTTTTTCAGGTAGGAACACTGAAGCTTTCTTT.

This sequence joins TRBV2 and TRBJ2-7; 8 nucleotides line up with TRBD1. The germline CDR1 and CDR2 sequences are SNHLY and FYNNEI. The ends lost 5 bases at V and 3 bases at J; junction bases unmatched: 3. This CDR3 region has 13 residues. CDR3: CASSYGQGYEQYF. As DNA, the CDR3 is TGTGCCAGCAGTTACGGACAGGGCTACGAGCAGTACTTC.

This chain links TRBV4-3 with TRBJ1-5; D not resolved. Germline V gene lookup returns CDR1 LGHNA and CDR2 YSLEER. The CDR3 consists of 15 residues. The germline V and J ends were trimmed by 0 bases and 4 bases, with 10 bases remaining between them. The CDR3, as DNA: TGCGCCAGCAGCCAAGATGGCACGTCTAATCAGCCCCAGCATTTT. Its translation: CASSQDGTSNQPQHF.

The CDR3 is CASSIAWPGETQYF. The DNA for the CDR3 is TGTGCCAGCAGCATCGCATGGCCGGGGGAGACCCAGTACTTC. This rearrangement joins TRBV6-5 to TRBJ2-5; weak D call: TRBD2 (5 bases). V shed 6 bases and J shed 5 bases, with 16 bases lying between them. This CDR3 comprises 14 residues. Germline lookup yields CDR1 MNHEY and CDR2 SVGAGI.

The V call is TRBV2, the J call TRBJ1-3; no firm D call. Trimming cost V 7 bases and J 0 bases, with 7 bases left between them. The CDR3 has 13 residues. Germline CDR1 reads SNHLY; CDR2 reads FYNNEI. In nucleotides, the CDR3 is TGTGCCAGCACCCCCATCTCTGGAAACACCATATATTTT. Protein: CASTPISGNTIYF.

This chain uses TRBV28 with TRBJ2-6, with D perhaps TRBD1 (5 bases). This CDR3 comprises 16 residues. V was trimmed by 7 bases and J by 0 bases, leaving 13 bases between them. The V gene's germline CDR1 is MDHEN and CDR2 SYDVKM. The CDR3 region has the DNA TGTGCCAGCACCCCTCAGGGCCTCTCTGGGGCCAACGTCCTGACTTTC. It yields the protein CASTPQGLSGANVLTF.

The rearrangement links TRBV10-2 to TRBJ2-3; possibly TRBD1 for D (5 bases). Per germline, CDR1 WSHSY and CDR2 SAAADI. V was trimmed by 3 bases and J by 2 bases, leaving 9 bases between them. The CDR3 is made up of 14 amino acids. CDR3 sequence: CASSDSRATDTQYF. CDR3 nucleotide sequence: TGCGCCAGCAGTGATAGCAGGGCCACAGATACGCAGTATTTT.